This section outlines one T cell receptor beta chain sequence together with its context. Its antigen is still unknown. V lost 6 bases and J lost 4, with 19 bases in between. In germline, CDR1 is MNHEY, CDR2 SMNVEV (reference sequence). The CDR3 has 16 residues. The sample originates from a study of OX40 agonist ivuxolimab in advanced cancers. Looking at the study overall: Partial responses were achieved by three patients, of whom one had hepatocellular carcinoma and two had cutaneous melanoma.

The study's findings and limits: Clonal expansion from baseline to week 6 occurred in both CD4+ and CD8+ T cells. Some patients without response likewise showed low normalized clonal expansion.

Sequencing used immunoSEQ multiplex PCR; TCRdb keeps in-frame clones, though not all of them. This table has under 90,000 clones, roughly 91% appearing once. The chain links TRBV27 to TRBJ1-3; TRBD1 might be the D (5 bases). This receptor was taken from an adult with an advanced solid tumor such as melanoma, head and neck, liver or kidney cancer. The sample here was CD4+ or CD8+ T cells sorted from blood, taken in a trial of the OX40 agonist ivuxolimab. CDR3 region: CASRPSFGTEGNTIYF. In DNA form, the CDR3 reads TGTGCCAGCAGACCTAGTTTTGGGACGGAAGGAAACACCATATATTTT.